This record concerns one T cell receptor (beta chain) sequence. CDR1 is SGHTS and CDR2 is YDEGEE in the germline V gene. After removal of 3 bases from V and 6 bases from J, the junction contained 11 bases not matched to a gene. This CDR3 is built from 16 residues. The data were obtained in a study of blood T cell repertoires in COVID-19. Study overall: Italy, Spain and the United States were the sources of the convalescent and acute COVID-19 samples.

Source study methods: Researchers report that nucleated cell counts were estimated from reference gene primer amplification. Sequenced by immunoSEQ multiplex PCR; TCRdb stores in-frame clones only, minus some. V, J and clone size derive from that table, while D and trimming were established from the DNA sequence. Here the sample spans about 250,000 clones, around 90% being singletons. The sequence was obtained from a man between 18 and 29 years old with active or convalescent COVID-19. The sequenced sample consisted of peripheral blood. The rearrangement links TRBV5-8 to TRBJ2-1; TRBD2 matches 8 bases. For the CDR3, the DNA is TGTGCCAGCAGCTCCACCGGGACTAGGAGGGGCAATGAGCAGTTCTTC. Its protein is CASSSTGTRRGNEQFF. Full variable domain (rest looked up from reference TRBV5-8 and TRBJ2-1): EAGVTQSPTHLIKTRGQQATLRCSPISGHTSVYWYQQALGLGLQFLLWYDEGEERNRGNFPPRFSGRQFPNYSSELNVNALELEDSALYLCASSSTGTRRGNEQFFGPGTRLTVL.